This is a list of T cell receptor beta chains from one sample in a study of cytomegalovirus exposure and HLA in healthy donors. TCRdb's copy holds only in-frame clones and misses some; the assay was immunoSEQ multiplex PCR. The table lists some 170,000 clones, more than 70% of them singletons, with 1.2% to 1.5% in the top ten. Material: PBMCs. All receptors derive from a man in his 60s in good health and CMV-seronegative. Both conserved end residues are part of each CDR3. Each record gives: D gene, V gene, J gene, clone size, CDR3 protein, CDR3 DNA. A D gene is named only where the DNA matches it firmly. Expanded clones are given a class, and other clones once, few, many or no size at all.

>TRBD2|TRBV7-2|TRBJ2-2|NA
CASSLVGLAVNTGELFF
TGTGCCAGCAGCTTAGTCGGCCTAGCGGTGAACACCGGGGAGCTGTTTTTT
>NA|TRBV19|TRBJ2-7|NA
CASSTQGLAYEQYF
TGTGCCAGTAGTACCCAAGGACTGGCCTACGAGCAGTACTTC
>TRBD1|TRBV19|TRBJ2-7|once
CASSMNAGGSYEQYF
TGTGCCAGTAGTATGAATGCAGGGGGCTCCTACGAGCAGTACTTC
>TRBD1|TRBV27|TRBJ2-5|once
CASSPRGQETQYF
TGTGCCAGCAGTCCCAGGGGGCAAGAGACCCAGTACTTC
>TRBD1|TRBV7-2|TRBJ1-4|NA
CASSMRTGHEKLFF
TGTGCCAGCAGCATGCGGACAGGGCACGAAAAACTGTTTTTT
>NA|TRBV30|TRBJ2-1|NA
CAWSRRGSRVGAQFF
TGTGCCTGGAGCCGAAGAGGTAGTAGGGTTGGGGCGCAGTTCTTC
>NA|TRBV7-2|TRBJ2-5|NA
CASSLLMGGLPGGQYF
TGTGCCAGCAGCTTACTTATGGGAGGTCTCCCAGGGGGGCAGTACTTC
>NA|TRBV25-1|TRBJ1-2|few
CASSEGGTYGYTF
TGTGCCAGCAGTGAGGGAGGGACTTATGGCTACACCTTC
>TRBD1|TRBV27|TRBJ1-2|NA
CASSLSGTGIGGYTF
TGTGCCAGCAGTTTATCCGGGACAGGGATAGGCGGCTACACCTTC
>NA|TRBV5-5|TRBJ2-5|NA
CASSPLPSQETQYF
TGTGCCAGCAGCCCCCTTCCCAGCCAAGAGACCCAGTACTTC
>TRBD1|TRBV2|TRBJ2-3|NA
CASNSPGQTTDTQYF
TGTGCCAGCAATTCTCCGGGACAGACCACAGATACGCAGTATTTT
>TRBD1|TRBV19|TRBJ2-1|NA
CASSLVGDRGGKEQFF
TGTGCCAGTAGTCTGGTGGGGGACAGGGGTGGGAAGGAGCAGTTCTTC
>TRBD2|TRBV19|TRBJ2-1|NA
CASSLQAGSSYNEQFF
TGTGCCAGTAGTCTCCAAGCGGGGAGCTCCTACAATGAGCAGTTCTTC
>TRBD2|TRBV7-2|TRBJ2-7|NA
CASSFSLAGGEQYF
TGTGCCAGCAGCTTCAGCCTAGCGGGGGGCGAGCAGTACTTC
>TRBD2|TRBV7-9|TRBJ2-7|NA
CASSLVFGGSSYEQYF
TGTGCCAGCAGCTTAGTATTCGGGGGGAGCTCCTACGAGCAGTACTTC
>NA|TRBV5-6|TRBJ1-3|once
CASSLRGRGNTIYF
TGTGCCAGCAGCTTGCGAGGGCGGGGAAACACCATATATTTT
>TRBD1|TRBV4-1|TRBJ2-1|NA
CASSQDLGTGGYNEQFF
TGCGCCAGCAGCCAAGATCTAGGGACAGGGGGCTACAATGAGCAGTTCTTC
>NA|TRBV28|TRBJ2-3|NA
CASSLSSTDTQYF
TGTGCCAGCAGTCTTTCCTCCACAGATACGCAGTATTTT
>NA|TRBV28|TRBJ1-5|once
CASSPPRQPNQPQHF
TGTGCCAGCAGTCCCCCCCGACAGCCAAATCAGCCCCAGCATTTT
>TRBD1|TRBV7-2|TRBJ1-3|once
CASSLDRTGTGNTIYF
TGTGCCAGCAGCTTAGACCGGACAGGGACTGGAAACACCATATATTTT
>TRBD1|TRBV27|TRBJ1-2|NA
CASSRRTGFSYGYTF
TGTGCCAGCAGTCGCCGGACAGGCTTTAGCTATGGCTACACCTTC
>NA|TRBV6-6|TRBJ2-7|NA
CASLKAGNEQYF
TGTGCCAGCCTGAAAGCAGGGAACGAGCAGTACTTC
>TRBD1|TRBV28|TRBJ1-4|NA
CASSLGQGNEKLFF
TGTGCCAGCAGTTTGGGACAGGGGAATGAAAAACTGTTTTTT
>TRBD2|TRBV11-2|TRBJ2-1|NA
CASSPSSGSHNEQFF
TGTGCCAGCAGCCCTTCTAGCGGGAGTCATAATGAGCAGTTCTTC
>TRBD2|TRBV28|TRBJ2-1|NA
CASHGGYNEQFF
TGTGCCAGCCACGGGGGGTACAATGAGCAGTTCTTC
>TRBD1|TRBV30|TRBJ2-7|NA
CAWDRGREQYF
TGTGCCTGGGACAGGGGGCGGGAGCAGTACTTC
>NA|TRBV7-9|TRBJ1-4|few
CASSLGQGGEKLFF
TGTGCCAGCAGCTTAGGGCAGGGCGGCGAAAAACTGTTTTTT
>NA|TRBV2|TRBJ2-2|NA
CASNPGSTNTGELFF
TGTGCCAGCAATCCGGGATCAACTAACACCGGGGAGCTGTTTTTT
>NA|TRBV5-1|TRBJ1-2|NA
CASSTNRAENGYTF
TGCGCCAGCAGCACTAACAGGGCAGAGAATGGCTACACCTTC
>TRBD1|TRBV27|TRBJ2-5|NA
CASRQRTGGGRETQYF
TGTGCCAGCAGACAACGAACAGGGGGAGGTCGCGAGACCCAGTACTTC
>NA|TRBV10-3|TRBJ1-2|few
CAITRDAGGSYTF
TGTGCCATCACAAGGGACGCCGGCGGGAGCTACACCTTC
>TRBD1|TRBV11-2|TRBJ2-2|NA
CASSPEDRGGTGELFF
TGTGCCAGCAGTCCCGAGGACAGGGGGGGGACCGGGGAGCTGTTTTTT
>TRBD2|TRBV18|TRBJ2-3|once
CAIAGDSSTDTQYF
TGTGCCATAGCGGGGGACTCTAGCACAGATACGCAGTATTTT
>TRBD1|TRBV6-6|TRBJ2-3|NA
CASSSKLGGSTDTQYF
TGTGCCAGCAGTTCAAAATTAGGGGGCAGCACAGATACGCAGTATTTT
>TRBD1|TRBV9|TRBJ1-2|NA
CASSESGTGTSNYGYTF
TGTGCCAGCAGCGAATCCGGGACAGGGACATCTAACTATGGCTACACCTTC
>NA|TRBV6-5|TRBJ2-7|NA
CASSSAYEQYF
TGTGCCAGCAGCAGTGCCTACGAGCAGTACTTC
>NA|TRBV28|TRBJ2-7|NA
CASRREYEQYF
TGTGCCAGCAGAAGGGAGTACGAGCAGTACTTC
>TRBD1|TRBV5-1|TRBJ2-7|NA
CASSDGTGGFHEQYF
TGCGCCAGCAGCGACGGGACAGGGGGATTCCACGAGCAGTACTTC
>NA|TRBV6-5|TRBJ2-1|NA
CASSPTGFYNEQFF
TGTGCCAGCAGTCCGACAGGATTCTACAATGAGCAGTTCTTC
>TRBD2|TRBV6-1|TRBJ2-1|NA
CASRPAGGPYEQFF
TGTGCCAGCAGACCAGCGGGAGGGCCTTATGAGCAGTTCTTC
>TRBD2|TRBV7-2|TRBJ2-3|few
CASSLLAGGPDTQYF
TGTGCCAGCAGCTTACTAGCGGGAGGGCCAGATACGCAGTATTTT
>NA|TRBV5-4|TRBJ2-3|NA
CASSVHSVTDTQYF
TGTGCCAGCAGCGTTCACAGTGTCACAGATACGCAGTATTTT
>NA|TRBV20-1|TRBJ1-1|NA
CSAEQDTEAFF
TGCAGTGCTGAACAGGACACTGAAGCTTTCTTT
>NA|TRBV28|TRBJ1-1|NA
CASSFLTGGTGNTEAFF
TGTGCCAGCAGTTTCCTAACGGGCGGGACGGGGAACACTGAAGCTTTCTTT
>TRBD1|TRBV28|TRBJ1-5|NA
CASSLGGGDYSNQPQHF
TGTGCCAGCAGTTTAGGAGGGGGCGACTATAGCAATCAGCCCCAGCATTTT
>TRBD1|TRBV4-2|TRBJ2-5|few
CASSPGQVDLRQETQYF
TGTGCCAGCAGCCCGGGACAGGTAGACCTCAGGCAAGAGACCCAGTACTTC
>NA|TRBV28|TRBJ2-5|NA
CASSKMGEAQYF
TGTGCCAGCAGTAAAATGGGGGAGGCCCAGTACTTC
>NA|TRBV7-9|TRBJ2-1|few
CASTHGGRTYNEQFF
TGTGCCAGCACCCACGGGGGGCGCACTTACAATGAGCAGTTCTTC
>TRBD2|TRBV18|TRBJ2-1|NA
CASSQSGTSGDNEQFF
TGTGCCAGCTCGCAATCTGGGACTAGCGGAGACAATGAGCAGTTCTTC
>NA|TRBV5-6|TRBJ1-1|once
CASSGAGFMNTEAFF
TGTGCCAGCAGCGGAGCAGGGTTTATGAACACTGAAGCTTTCTTT
>NA|TRBV7-9|TRBJ1-1|few
CASSPKGSDTEAFF
TGTGCCAGCAGCCCCAAAGGGAGCGACACTGAAGCTTTCTTT
>TRBD1|TRBV4-1|TRBJ1-2|few
CASSQNRGLGYGYTF
TGCGCCAGCAGCCAAAACAGGGGGCTCGGGTATGGCTACACCTTC
>TRBD1|TRBV5-5|TRBJ1-4|NA
CASSPGTGGAGKLFF
TGTGCCAGCAGCCCGGGGACAGGGGGCGCGGGAAAACTGTTTTTT
>TRBD2|TRBV19|TRBJ2-6|NA
CASSTLAGGSGANVLTF
TGTGCCAGTAGTACACTAGCGGGAGGTTCTGGGGCCAACGTCCTGACTTTC
>NA|TRBV10-1|TRBJ2-2|NA
CARTVPGELFF
TGCGCCAGAACAGTTCCCGGGGAGCTGTTTTTT
>TRBD1|TRBV10-3|TRBJ1-1|NA
CAISESRPGTGGMNTEAFF
TGTGCCATCAGTGAGTCCCGACCCGGGACAGGGGGAATGAACACTGAAGCTTTCTTT
>TRBD1|TRBV18|TRBJ1-6|NA
CASSPTGQGEVSSPLHF
TGTGCCAGCTCACCAACTGGACAGGGGGAAGTAAGTTCACCCCTCCACTTT
>NA|TRBV7-8|TRBJ1-2|NA
CASSRTVDYGYTF
TGTGCCAGCAGCCGGACAGTTGACTATGGCTACACCTTC
>TRBD1|TRBV5-4|TRBJ1-3|NA
CASSLVRDRPSYSGNTIYF
TGTGCCAGCAGCTTGGTCAGGGACAGACCTTCCTACTCTGGAAACACCATATATTTT
>TRBD1|TRBV6-5|TRBJ2-7|NA
CASSYAQGAVYEQYF
TGTGCCAGCAGTTACGCTCAGGGGGCGGTTTACGAGCAGTACTTC